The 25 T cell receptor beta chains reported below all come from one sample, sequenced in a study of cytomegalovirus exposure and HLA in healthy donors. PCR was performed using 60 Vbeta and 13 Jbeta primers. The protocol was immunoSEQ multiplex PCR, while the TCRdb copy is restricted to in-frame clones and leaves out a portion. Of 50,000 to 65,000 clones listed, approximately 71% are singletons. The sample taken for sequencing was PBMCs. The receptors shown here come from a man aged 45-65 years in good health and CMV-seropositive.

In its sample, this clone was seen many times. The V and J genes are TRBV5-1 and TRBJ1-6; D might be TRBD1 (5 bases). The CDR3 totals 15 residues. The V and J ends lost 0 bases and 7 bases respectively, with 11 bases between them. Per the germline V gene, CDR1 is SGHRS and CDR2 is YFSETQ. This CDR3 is CASSLAGGENSPLHF. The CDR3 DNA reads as TGCGCCAGCAGCTTGGCCGGAGGGGAAAATTCACCCCTCCACTTT.

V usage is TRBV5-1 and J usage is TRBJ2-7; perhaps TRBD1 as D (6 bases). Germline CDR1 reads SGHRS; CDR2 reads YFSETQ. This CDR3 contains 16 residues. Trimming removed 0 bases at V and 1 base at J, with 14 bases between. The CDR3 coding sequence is TGCGCCAGCAGCTTGGAACAGGGAAGTTCTTCCTACGAGCAGTACTTC. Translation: CASSLEQGSSSYEQYF.

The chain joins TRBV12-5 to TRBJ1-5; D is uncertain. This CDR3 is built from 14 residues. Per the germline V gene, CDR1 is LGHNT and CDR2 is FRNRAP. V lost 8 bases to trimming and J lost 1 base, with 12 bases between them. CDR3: CASTTAGSNQPQHF. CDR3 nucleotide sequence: TGTGCTAGTACCACTGCGGGCAGCAATCAGCCCCAGCATTTT.

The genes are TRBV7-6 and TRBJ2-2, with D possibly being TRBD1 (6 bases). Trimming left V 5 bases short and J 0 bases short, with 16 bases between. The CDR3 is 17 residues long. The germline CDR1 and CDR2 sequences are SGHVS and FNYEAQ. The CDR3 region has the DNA TGTGCCAGCAGCCCCCGTGGGGGCAGGGCGAACACCGGGGAGCTGTTTTTT. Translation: CASSPRGGRANTGELFF.

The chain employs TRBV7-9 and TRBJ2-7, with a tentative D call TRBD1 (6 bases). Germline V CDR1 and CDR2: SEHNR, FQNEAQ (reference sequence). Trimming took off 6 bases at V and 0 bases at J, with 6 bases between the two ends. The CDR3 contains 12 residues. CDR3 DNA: TGTGCCAGCAGAGGGGGCTCCTACGAGCAGTACTTC. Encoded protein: CASRGGSYEQYF.

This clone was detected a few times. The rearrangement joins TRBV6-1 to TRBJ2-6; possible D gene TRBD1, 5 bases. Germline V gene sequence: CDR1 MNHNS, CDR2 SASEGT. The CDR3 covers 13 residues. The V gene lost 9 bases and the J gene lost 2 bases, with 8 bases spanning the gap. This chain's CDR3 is CASSGPGANVLTF. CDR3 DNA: TGTGCCAGTTCAGGGCCTGGGGCCAACGTCCTGACTTTC.

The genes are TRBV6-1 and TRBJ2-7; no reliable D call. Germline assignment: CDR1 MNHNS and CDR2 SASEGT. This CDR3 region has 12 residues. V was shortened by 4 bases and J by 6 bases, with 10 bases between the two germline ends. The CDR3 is CASSVQYAEQYF. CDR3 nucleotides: TGTGCCAGCAGTGTTCAGTATGCCGAGCAGTACTTC.

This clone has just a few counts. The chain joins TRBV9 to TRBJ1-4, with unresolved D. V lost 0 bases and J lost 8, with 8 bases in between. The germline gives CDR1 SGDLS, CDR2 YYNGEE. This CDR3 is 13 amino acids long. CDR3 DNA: TGTGCCAGCAGCGTAGCTCCCCGGGAAAAACTGTTTTTT. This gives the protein CASSVAPREKLFF.

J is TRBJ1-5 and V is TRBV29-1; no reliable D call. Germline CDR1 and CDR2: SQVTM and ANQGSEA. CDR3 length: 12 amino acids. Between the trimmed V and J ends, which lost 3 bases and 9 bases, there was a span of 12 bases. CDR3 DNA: TGCAGCGTTGATCTAGGCCTCGGGCCCCAGCATTTT. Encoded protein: CSVDLGLGPQHF.

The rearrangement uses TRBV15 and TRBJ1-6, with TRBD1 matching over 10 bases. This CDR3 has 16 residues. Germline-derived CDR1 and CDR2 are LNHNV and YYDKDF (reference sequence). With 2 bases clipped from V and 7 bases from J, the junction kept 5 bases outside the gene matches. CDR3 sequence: CATSRFGDRGNSPLHF. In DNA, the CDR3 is TGTGCCACCAGCAGATTTGGGGACAGGGGCAATTCACCCCTCCACTTT. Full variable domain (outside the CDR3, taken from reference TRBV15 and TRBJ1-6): DAMVIQNPRYQVTQFGKPVTLSCSQTLNHNVMYWYQQKSSQAPKLLFHYYDKDFNNEADTPDNFQSRRPNTSFCFLDIRSPGLGDTAMYLCATSRFGDRGNSPLHFGNGTRLTVT.

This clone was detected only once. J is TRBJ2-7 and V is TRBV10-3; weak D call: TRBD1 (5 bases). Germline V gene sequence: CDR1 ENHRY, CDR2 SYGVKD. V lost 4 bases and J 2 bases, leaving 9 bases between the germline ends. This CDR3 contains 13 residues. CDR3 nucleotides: TGTGCCATCAGTGGTGGGGCCCCCTACGAGCAGTACTTC. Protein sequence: CAISGGAPYEQYF.

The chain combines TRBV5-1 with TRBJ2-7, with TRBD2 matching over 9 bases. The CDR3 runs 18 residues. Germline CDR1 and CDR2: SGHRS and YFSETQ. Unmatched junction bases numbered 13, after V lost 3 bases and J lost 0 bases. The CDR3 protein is CASSSIAGARLSSYEQYF. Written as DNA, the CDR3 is TGCGCCAGCAGCTCGATAGCGGGAGCACGGCTTAGCTCCTACGAGCAGTACTTC.

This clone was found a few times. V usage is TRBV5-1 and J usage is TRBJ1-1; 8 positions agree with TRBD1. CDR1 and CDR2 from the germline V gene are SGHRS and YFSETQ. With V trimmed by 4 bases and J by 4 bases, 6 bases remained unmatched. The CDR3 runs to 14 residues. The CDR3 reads CASSNRQGRTEAFF. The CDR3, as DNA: TGCGCCAGCAGCAACCGACAGGGGCGCACTGAAGCTTTCTTT.

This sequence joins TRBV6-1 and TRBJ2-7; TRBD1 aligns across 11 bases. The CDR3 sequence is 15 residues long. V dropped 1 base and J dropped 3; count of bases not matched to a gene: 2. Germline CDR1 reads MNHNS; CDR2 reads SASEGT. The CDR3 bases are TGTGCCAGCAGTGAAGAAGGGACAGGGGGCTACGAGCAGTACTTC. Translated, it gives CASSEEGTGGYEQYF.

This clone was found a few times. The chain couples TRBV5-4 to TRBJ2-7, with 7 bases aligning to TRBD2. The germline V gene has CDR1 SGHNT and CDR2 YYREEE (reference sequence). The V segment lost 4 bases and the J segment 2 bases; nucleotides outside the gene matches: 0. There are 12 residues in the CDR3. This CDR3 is CASSREAYEQYF. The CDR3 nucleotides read TGTGCCAGCAGCCGGGAGGCCTACGAGCAGTACTTC.

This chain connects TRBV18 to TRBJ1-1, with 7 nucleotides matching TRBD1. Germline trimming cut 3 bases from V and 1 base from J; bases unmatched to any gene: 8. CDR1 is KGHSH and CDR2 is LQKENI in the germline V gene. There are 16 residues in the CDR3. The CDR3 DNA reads TGTGCCAGCTCACCCGCGGGACAGAACGCGAACACTGAAGCTTTCTTT. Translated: CASSPAGQNANTEAFF.

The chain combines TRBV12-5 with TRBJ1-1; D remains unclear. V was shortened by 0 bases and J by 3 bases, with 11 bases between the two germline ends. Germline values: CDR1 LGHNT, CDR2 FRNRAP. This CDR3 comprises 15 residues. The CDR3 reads CASGLVDGTDTEAFF. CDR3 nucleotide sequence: TGTGCTAGTGGTTTGGTAGATGGTACTGACACTGAAGCTTTCTTT.

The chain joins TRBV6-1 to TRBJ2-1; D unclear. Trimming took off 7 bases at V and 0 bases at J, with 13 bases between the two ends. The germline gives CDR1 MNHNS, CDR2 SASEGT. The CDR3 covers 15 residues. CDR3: CASMLERSSYNEQFF. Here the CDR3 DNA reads TGTGCCAGCATGTTGGAAAGGAGCTCCTACAATGAGCAGTTCTTC.

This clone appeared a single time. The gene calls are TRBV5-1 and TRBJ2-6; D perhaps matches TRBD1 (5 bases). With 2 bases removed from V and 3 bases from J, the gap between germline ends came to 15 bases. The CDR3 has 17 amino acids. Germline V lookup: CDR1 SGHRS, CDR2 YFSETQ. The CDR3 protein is CASSLLTDGLGANVLTF. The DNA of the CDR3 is TGCGCCAGCAGCTTACTGACAGACGGCCTTGGGGCCAACGTCCTGACTTTC.

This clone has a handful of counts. In nucleotides, the CDR3 is TGCGCCAGCAGCTTTGGGACAGGGGATGAAAAACTGTTTTTT. It yields the protein CASSFGTGDEKLFF. The V call is TRBV5-1, the J call TRBJ1-4; 10 positions agree with TRBD1. Per the germline V gene, CDR1 is SGHRS and CDR2 is YFSETQ. V lost 2 bases and J lost 6; bases outside the gene matches: 1. The CDR3 is 14 residues long.

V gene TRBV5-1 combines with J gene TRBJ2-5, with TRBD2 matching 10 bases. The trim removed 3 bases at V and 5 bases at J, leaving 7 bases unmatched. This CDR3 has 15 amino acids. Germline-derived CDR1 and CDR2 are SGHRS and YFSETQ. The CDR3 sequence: CASSSGLADVETQYF. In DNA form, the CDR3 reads TGCGCCAGCAGCTCCGGACTAGCGGACGTTGAGACCCAGTACTTC. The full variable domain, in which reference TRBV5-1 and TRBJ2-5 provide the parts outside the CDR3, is KAGVTQTPRYLIKTRGQQVTLSCSPISGHRSVSWYQQTPGQGLQFLFEYFSETQRNKGNFPGRFSGRQFSNSRSEMNVSTLELGDSALYLCASSSGLADVETQYFGPGTRLLVL.

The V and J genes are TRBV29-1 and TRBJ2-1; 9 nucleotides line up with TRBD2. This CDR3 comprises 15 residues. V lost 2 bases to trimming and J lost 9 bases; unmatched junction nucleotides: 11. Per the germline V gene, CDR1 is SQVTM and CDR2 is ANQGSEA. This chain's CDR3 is CSVETDSGRGIEQFF. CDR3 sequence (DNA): TGCAGCGTTGAAACCGATAGCGGGAGAGGTATTGAGCAGTTCTTC.

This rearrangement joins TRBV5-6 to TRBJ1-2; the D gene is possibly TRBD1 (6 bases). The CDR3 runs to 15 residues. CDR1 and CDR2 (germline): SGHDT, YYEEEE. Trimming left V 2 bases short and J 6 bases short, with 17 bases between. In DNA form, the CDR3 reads TGTGCCAGCAGCTTAAACTTCGGCGCAGGGGATGGCTACACCTTC. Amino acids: CASSLNFGAGDGYTF.

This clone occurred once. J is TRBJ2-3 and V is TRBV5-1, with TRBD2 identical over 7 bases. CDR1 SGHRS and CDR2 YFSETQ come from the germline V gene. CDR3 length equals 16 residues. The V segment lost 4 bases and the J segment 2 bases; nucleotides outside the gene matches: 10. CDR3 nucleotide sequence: TGCGCCAGCAGCCCTCCCCTAGCGGATAACACAGATACGCAGTATTTT. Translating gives CASSPPLADNTDTQYF.

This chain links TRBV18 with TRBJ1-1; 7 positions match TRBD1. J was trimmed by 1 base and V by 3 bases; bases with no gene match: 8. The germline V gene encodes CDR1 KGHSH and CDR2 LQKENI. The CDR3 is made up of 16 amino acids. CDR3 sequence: CASSPPLGQENTEAFF. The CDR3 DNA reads TGTGCCAGCTCACCGCCCCTCGGACAGGAGAACACTGAAGCTTTCTTT.